The clone carrying this T cell receptor (beta chain) was counted only a few times. Its antigen is unknown. V shed 2 bases, J shed 6 bases, and the junction held 6 bases outside the gene matches. This CDR3 is built from 15 residues. Germline lookup yields CDR1 DFQATT and CDR2 SNEGSKA (reference sequence). Naive CD4+ cells had CD25+ Tregs removed. Constant-region reverse primers amplified full-length variable regions, followed by semi-nested Nested Universal Primer A PCR. TCRdb itself ran the 5' RACE reads through MiXCR, one entry per CDR3 protein. The sample comprises tens of thousands of distinct CDR3 sequences, around 25% of which are singletons, and 2.5% to 4% rests with the top ten. Findings and limits, study-wide: Whole repertoires were not studied in the larger cohort, only one V-J beta rearrangement.

This sequence was found in a female donor with breast cancer. Sequencing was carried out using tumor-infiltrating naive CD4+ T cells sorted from the breast tumor. Subset given: naive CD4+ T cells, CD4+CD45RA+CD25-. V gene TRBV20-1 combines with J gene TRBJ2-1; 11 bases are shared with TRBD2. For the CDR3, the DNA is TGCAGTGCTAGAAGACTAGCGGGAATCCTCAATGAGCAGTTCTTC. The encoded protein is CSARRLAGILNEQFF.